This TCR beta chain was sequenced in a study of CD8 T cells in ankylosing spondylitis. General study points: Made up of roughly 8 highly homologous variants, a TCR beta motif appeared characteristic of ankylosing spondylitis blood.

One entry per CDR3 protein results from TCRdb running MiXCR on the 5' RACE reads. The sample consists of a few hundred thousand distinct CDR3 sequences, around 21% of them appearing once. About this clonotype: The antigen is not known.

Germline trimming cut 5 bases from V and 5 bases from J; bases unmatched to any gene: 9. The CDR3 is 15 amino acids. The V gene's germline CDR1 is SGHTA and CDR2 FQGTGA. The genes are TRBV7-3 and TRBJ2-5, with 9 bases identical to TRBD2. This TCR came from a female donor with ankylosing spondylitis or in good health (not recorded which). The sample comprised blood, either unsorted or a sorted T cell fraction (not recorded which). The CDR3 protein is CASSATSGTGETQYF. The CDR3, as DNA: TGTGCCAGCAGCGCGACTAGCGGAACCGGGGAGACCCAGTACTTC.